The 5 T cell receptor beta chains given below trace back to one sample, sequenced in a study of patients and donors after allogeneic stem cell transplantation. TCRdb recomputed calls from the RT-PCR reads with MiXCR, one row per CDR3 protein. The data show roughly 230,000 distinct CDR3 sequences, around 14% seen once. Input material: blood, either unsorted or a sorted T cell fraction (not recorded which). The source of these receptors is a human donor who was either an allogeneic HSCT recipient or a stem cell or donor lymphocyte infusion donor (not recorded which). It is not recorded whose cells these are; they may come from a transplant donor.

Only a few counts were recorded for this clonotype. The chain is built from TRBV6-1 and TRBJ1-1, with D perhaps TRBD1 (5 bases). Germline-derived CDR1 and CDR2 are MNHNS and SASEGT. This CDR3 is built from 14 residues. V was shortened by 6 bases and J by 1 base, with 12 bases between the two germline ends. CDR3 sequence: CASSKAGQNTEAFF. CDR3 coding DNA: TGTGCCAGCAGCAAAGCGGGGCAGAACACTGAAGCTTTCTTT.

This sequence joins TRBV11-3 and TRBJ2-1, with 8 bases lining up with TRBD2. Trimming took 1 base from V and 6 from J; bases not matched to a gene: 5. The length of the CDR3 is 15 residues. Germline lookup yields CDR1 SGHNT and CDR2 YENEEA. The CDR3 bases are TGTGCCAGCAGCTTAGGTGGTAGCGGGGTCAATGAGCAGTTCTTC. Protein: CASSLGGSGVNEQFF.

The chain employs TRBV7-2 and TRBJ1-6, with D unresolved. Trimming shortened V by 6 bases and J by 2 bases, and 8 bases separated the two germline ends. This CDR3 spans 14 amino acids. The germline V gene has CDR1 SGHTA and CDR2 FQGNSA. The CDR3 DNA sequence: TGTGCCAGCAGTCCCGGGACCTATAATTCACCCCTCCACTTT. Residues: CASSPGTYNSPLHF.

The chain links TRBV11-1 to TRBJ1-5; D is possibly TRBD1 (6 bases). Germline CDR1 and CDR2: SGHAT and FQDESV (reference sequence). The CDR3 runs 18 residues. The V gene lost 3 bases and the J gene lost 2 bases, with 20 bases spanning the gap. The CDR3 DNA follows: TGTGCCAGCAGCTTCCCCCCCCGGGACATAAAGGGCAATCAGCCCCAGCATTTT. Translation gives CASSFPPRDIKGNQPQHF. Supplemented by reference TRBV11-1 and TRBJ1-5, the full variable domain reads EAEVAQSPRYKITEKSQAVAFWCDPISGHATLYWYRQILGQGPELLVQFQDESVVDDSQLPKDRFSAERLKGVDSTLKIQPAELGDSAMYLCASSFPPRDIKGNQPQHFGDGTRLSIL.

This clonotype has ten or more counts. The J gene is TRBJ2-3, the V gene TRBV5-1; D is ambiguous. V lost 0 bases and J 0 bases, leaving 8 bases between the germline ends. This CDR3 has 15 residues. Looked up from germline, CDR1 is SGHRS and CDR2 is YFSETQ. The CDR3 DNA reads as TGCGCCAGCAGCTTGGACCAGCCTAGCACAGATACGCAGTATTTT. Translating it yields CASSLDQPSTDTQYF. Complete variable domain (other parts from reference TRBV5-1 and TRBJ2-3): KAGVTQTPRYLIKTRGQQVTLSCSPISGHRSVSWYQQTPGQGLQFLFEYFSETQRNKGNFPGRFSGRQFSNSRSEMNVSTLELGDSALYLCASSLDQPSTDTQYFGPGTRLTVL.